This record covers a single T cell receptor beta chain. Germline V lookup: CDR1 SGHTA, CDR2 FQGNSA. The CDR3 is 13 residues long. Trimming shortened V by 2 bases and J by 4 bases, and 5 bases separated the two germline ends. The data derive from a study of OX40 agonist ivuxolimab in advanced cancers. About the research overall: Aged roughly 20 to 85 with a mean of about 63 years, they were around 85% male.

The assay was immunoSEQ multiplex PCR, and TCRdb's table has in-frame clones only and misses some. This table holds fewer than 130,000 clones, approximately 90% found once. The rearrangement joins TRBV7-2 to TRBJ2-2; D not certain. Sequencing used CD4+ or CD8+ T cells sorted from blood, obtained in a trial of the OX40 agonist ivuxolimab. This TCR came from an adult with an advanced solid tumor such as melanoma, head and neck, liver or kidney cancer. The CDR3 DNA reads TGTGCCAGCAGCTTATGGGGCACCGGGGAGCTGTTTTTT. It is translated as CASSLWGTGELFF.